These 4 T cell receptor beta chains originate from one sample sequenced in a study of response to subunit inactivated influenza vaccine. A single record per CDR3 protein comes from TCRdb applying MiXCR to the RT-PCR reads. The table lists about 620,000 distinct CDR3 sequences, over 9.5% of them singletons. The sequencing used PBMCs from blood, collected on the day of vaccination. The receptors stem from a man aged 45-60 years who received an inactivated influenza vaccine.

The sample holds a few counts of this clonotype. In DNA form, the CDR3 reads TGTGCCAGCAGCCTAAGCGGGACTGGGATGGGTGAGCAGTACTTC. Translated, it gives CASSLSGTGMGEQYF. This chain uses TRBV4-2 with TRBJ2-7; 7 positions agree with TRBD2. The CDR3 loop spans 15 amino acids. Germline CDR1 LGHNA, CDR2 YNFKEQ. Unmatched junction bases numbered 13, after V lost 4 bases and J lost 7 bases.

This clonotype was observed a single time. The V call is TRBV2, the J call TRBJ2-3; the D gene is possibly TRBD2 (5 bases). V was pared by 0 bases and J by 3 bases, with 13 bases between. CDR1 is SNHLY, CDR2 FYNNEI, per germline. There are 16 residues in the CDR3. This CDR3 is CASSEARSGPTDTQYF. The CDR3 nucleotides read TGTGCCAGCAGTGAAGCGCGAAGCGGCCCTACAGATACGCAGTATTTT. Full variable domain (missing parts from reference TRBV2 and TRBJ2-3): EPEVTQTPSHQVTQMGQEVILRCVPISNHLYFYWYRQILGQKVEFLVSFYNNEISEKSEIFDDQFSVERPDGSNFTLKIRSTKLEDSAMYFCASSEARSGPTDTQYFGPGTRLTVL.

This chain links TRBV20-1 with TRBJ2-3, with D possibly being TRBD1 or TRBD2 (6 bases each). The CDR3 extends over 13 amino acids. Germline V gene lookup returns CDR1 DFQATT and CDR2 SNEGSKA (reference sequence). V lost 7 bases, J lost 6 bases, and 17 bases lay in between. As DNA, the CDR3 is TGCAGTGTGGGGGGCCCACGCCGTGATACGCAGTATTTT. Its protein is CSVGGPRRDTQYF.

The table lists this clonotype with a few counts. The rearrangement joins TRBV7-9 to TRBJ2-7; no firm D call. The ends were cut back, 1 base at V and 0 bases at J, with 7 bases in the middle. The CDR3 contains 14 residues. Germline values: CDR1 SEHNR, CDR2 FQNEAQ (reference sequence). The CDR3 sequence: CASSLDTSSYEQYF. DNA for the CDR3: TGTGCCAGCAGCTTAGACACAAGCTCCTACGAGCAGTACTTC.